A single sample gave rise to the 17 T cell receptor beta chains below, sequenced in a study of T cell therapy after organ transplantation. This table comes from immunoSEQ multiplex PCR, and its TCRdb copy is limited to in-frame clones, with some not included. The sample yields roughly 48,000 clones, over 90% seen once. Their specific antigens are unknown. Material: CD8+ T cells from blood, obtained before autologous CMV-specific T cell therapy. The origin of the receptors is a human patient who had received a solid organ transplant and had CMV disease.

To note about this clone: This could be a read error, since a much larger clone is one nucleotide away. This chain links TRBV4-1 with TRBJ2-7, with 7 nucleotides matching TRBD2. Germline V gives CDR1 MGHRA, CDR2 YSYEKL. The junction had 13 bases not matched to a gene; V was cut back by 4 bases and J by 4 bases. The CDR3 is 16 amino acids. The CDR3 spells CASSREPPGGGYEQYF. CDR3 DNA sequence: TGCGCCAGCAGCCGGGAGCCCCCGGGGGGAGGATACGAGCAGTACTTC.

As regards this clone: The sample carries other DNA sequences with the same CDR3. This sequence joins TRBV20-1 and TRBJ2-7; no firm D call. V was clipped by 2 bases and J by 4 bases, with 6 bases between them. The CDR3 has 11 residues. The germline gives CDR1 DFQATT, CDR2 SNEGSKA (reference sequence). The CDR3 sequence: CSARRDYEQYF. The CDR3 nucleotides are TGCAGTGCTAGACGTGATTACGAGCAGTACTTC.

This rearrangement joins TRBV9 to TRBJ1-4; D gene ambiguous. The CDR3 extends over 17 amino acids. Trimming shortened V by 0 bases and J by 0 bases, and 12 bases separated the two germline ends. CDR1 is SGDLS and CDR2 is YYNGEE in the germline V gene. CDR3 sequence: CASSVDSLSATNEKLFF. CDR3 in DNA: TGTGCCAGCAGCGTAGACAGCCTCTCTGCAACTAATGAAAAACTGTTTTTT.

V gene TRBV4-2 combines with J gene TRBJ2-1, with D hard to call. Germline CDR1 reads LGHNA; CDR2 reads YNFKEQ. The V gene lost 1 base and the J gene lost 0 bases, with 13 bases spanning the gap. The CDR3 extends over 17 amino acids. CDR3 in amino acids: CASSQATSQSSYNEQFF. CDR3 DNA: TGTGCCAGCAGCCAAGCCACGTCCCAAAGCTCCTACAATGAGCAGTTCTTC.

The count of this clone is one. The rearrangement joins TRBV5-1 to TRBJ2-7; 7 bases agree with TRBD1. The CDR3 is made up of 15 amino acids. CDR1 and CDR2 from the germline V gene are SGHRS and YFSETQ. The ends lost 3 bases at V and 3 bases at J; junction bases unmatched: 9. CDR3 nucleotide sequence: TGCGCCAGCAGCTCGGAGATACAGGGGATCTACGAGCAGTACTTC. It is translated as CASSSEIQGIYEQYF.

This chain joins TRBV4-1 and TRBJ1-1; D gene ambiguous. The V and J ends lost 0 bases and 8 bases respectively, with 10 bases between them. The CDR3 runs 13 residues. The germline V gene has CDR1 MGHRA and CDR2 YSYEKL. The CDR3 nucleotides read TGCGCCAGCAGCCAAGATGCGGAGTCAGAAGCTTTCTTT. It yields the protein CASSQDAESEAFF.

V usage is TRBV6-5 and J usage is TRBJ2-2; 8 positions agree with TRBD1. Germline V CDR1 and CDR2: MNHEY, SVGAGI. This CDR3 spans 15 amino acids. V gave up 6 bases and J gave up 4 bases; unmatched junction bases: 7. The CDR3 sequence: CASSPDQGATGELFF. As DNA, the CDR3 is TGTGCCAGCAGCCCCGATCAGGGGGCCACCGGGGAGCTGTTTTTT.

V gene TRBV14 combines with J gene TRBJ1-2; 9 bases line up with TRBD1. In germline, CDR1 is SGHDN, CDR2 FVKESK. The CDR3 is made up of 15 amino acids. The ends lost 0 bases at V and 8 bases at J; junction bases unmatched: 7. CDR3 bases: TGTGCCAGCAGCCAAGATCTCGGACAGGGGTTGGGCTACACCTTC. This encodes CASSQDLGQGLGYTF.

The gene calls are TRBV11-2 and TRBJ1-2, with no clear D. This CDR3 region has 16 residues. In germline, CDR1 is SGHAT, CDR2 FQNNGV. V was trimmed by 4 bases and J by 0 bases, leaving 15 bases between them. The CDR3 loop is CASSSPWAAANYGYTF. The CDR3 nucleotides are TGTGCCAGCAGCTCGCCGTGGGCAGCCGCTAACTATGGCTACACCTTC.

This CDR3 is CASSPLDRVDGYTF. CDR3 in DNA: TGTGCCAGCAGTCCCCTTGACAGGGTAGACGGCTACACCTTC. The chain employs TRBV27 and TRBJ1-2, with 7 bases aligning to TRBD1. This CDR3 spans 14 amino acids. V was pared by 5 bases and J by 8 bases, with 11 bases of the junction left unmatched. Germline CDR1 reads MNHEY; CDR2 reads SMNVEV (reference sequence).

CDR3 loop: CASSAGDTANEKLFF. DNA of the CDR3: TGTGCCAGCAGCGCAGGGGATACAGCTAATGAAAAACTGTTTTTT. The V call is TRBV9, the J call TRBJ1-4; maybe TRBD1 (6 bases). With 3 bases removed from V and 3 bases from J, the gap between germline ends came to 12 bases. The CDR3 has 15 amino acids. The germline CDR1 and CDR2 sequences are SGDLS and YYNGEE.

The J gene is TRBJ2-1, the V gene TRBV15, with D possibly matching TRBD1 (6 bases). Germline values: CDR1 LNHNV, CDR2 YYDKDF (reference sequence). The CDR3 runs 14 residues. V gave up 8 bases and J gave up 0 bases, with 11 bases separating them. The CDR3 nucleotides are TGTGCCACCGTTCCAGGGGACTCCTACAATGAGCAGTTCTTC. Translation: CATVPGDSYNEQFF. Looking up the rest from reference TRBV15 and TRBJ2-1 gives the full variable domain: DAMVIQNPRYQVTQFGKPVTLSCSQTLNHNVMYWYQQKSSQAPKLLFHYYDKDFNNEADTPDNFQSRRPNTSFCFLDIRSPGLGDTAMYLCATVPGDSYNEQFFGPGTRLTVL.

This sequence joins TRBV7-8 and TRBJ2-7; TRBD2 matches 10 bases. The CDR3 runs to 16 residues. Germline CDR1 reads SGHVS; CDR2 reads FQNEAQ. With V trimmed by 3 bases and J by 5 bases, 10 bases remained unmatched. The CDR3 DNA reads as TGTGCCAGCAGCTTTGGAGTGCGTCTAGCGGGAGACGAGCAGTACTTC. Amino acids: CASSFGVRLAGDEQYF.

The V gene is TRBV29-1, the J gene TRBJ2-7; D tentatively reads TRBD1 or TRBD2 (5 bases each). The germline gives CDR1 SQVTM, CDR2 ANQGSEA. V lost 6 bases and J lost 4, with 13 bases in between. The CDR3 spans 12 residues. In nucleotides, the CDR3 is TGCAGCGTGGGGACGGAGTATTACGAGCAGTACTTC. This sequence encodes CSVGTEYYEQYF.

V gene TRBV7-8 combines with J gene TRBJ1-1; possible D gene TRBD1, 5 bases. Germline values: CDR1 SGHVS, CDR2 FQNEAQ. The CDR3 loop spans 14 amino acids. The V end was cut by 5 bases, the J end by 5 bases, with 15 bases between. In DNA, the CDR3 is TGTGCCAGCAGCCTGCCGCCGGGACGGACTGAAGCTTTCTTT. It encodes CASSLPPGRTEAFF.

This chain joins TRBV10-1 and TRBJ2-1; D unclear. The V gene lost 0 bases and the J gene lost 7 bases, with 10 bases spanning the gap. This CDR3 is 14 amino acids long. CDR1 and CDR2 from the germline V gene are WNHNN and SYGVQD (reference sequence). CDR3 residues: CASSESSIDNEQFF. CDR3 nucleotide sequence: TGCGCCAGCAGTGAGTCGAGTATAGATAATGAGCAGTTCTTC.

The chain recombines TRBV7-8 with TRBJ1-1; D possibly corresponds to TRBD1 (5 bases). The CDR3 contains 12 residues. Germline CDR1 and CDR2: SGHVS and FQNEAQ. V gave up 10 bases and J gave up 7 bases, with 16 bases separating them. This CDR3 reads CATTGEYYEAFF. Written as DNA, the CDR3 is TGTGCCACGACGGGGGAATATTATGAAGCTTTCTTT.